The 29 T cell receptor beta chains listed next were all sequenced from one sample in a study of blood T cell repertoires in COVID-19 (TCRdb year 2020). Receptor amplification or capture employed the immunoSEQ multiplex PCR assay. As stored in TCRdb, this immuneACCESS dataset retains in-frame rearrangements with V and J assigned. A fraction of the clones does not appear; measured against another copy, unresolved V genes explain less than half of the discrepancy, and the remainder lacks a known reason. In this sample the table shows hundreds of thousands of clones, 87% of which occur a single time. About 2.2% of the sample comes from the top ten. The specimen was peripheral blood. The receptors originated from a woman aged 50 to 60 who had recovered from COVID-19.

The chain couples TRBV30 to TRBJ2-1; D unresolved. The CDR3 extends over 12 amino acids. Trimming shortened V by 0 bases and J by 5 bases, and 5 bases separated the two germline ends. CDR1 is GTSNPN and CDR2 is SVGIG in the germline V gene (reference sequence). The CDR3 nucleotides read TGTGCCTGGAGTGTAATCAACAATGAGCAGTTCTTC. It is translated as CAWSVINNEQFF.

The V and J genes are TRBV11-2 and TRBJ2-7; 8 bases line up with TRBD1. The CDR3 length is 15 residues. CDR1 is SGHAT, CDR2 FQNNGV, per germline. The ends lost 5 bases at V and 1 base at J; junction bases unmatched: 7. The CDR3 region has the DNA TGTGCCAGCAGCCTCCGGGACAGGCCATCCTACGAGCAGTACTTC. Its translation: CASSLRDRPSYEQYF.

V usage is TRBV2 and J usage is TRBJ1-1; perhaps TRBD1 as D (6 bases). CDR1 and CDR2 (germline): SNHLY, FYNNEI. This CDR3 comprises 13 residues. Trimming removed 6 bases at V and 2 bases at J, with 10 bases between. The CDR3: CASSRDTNTEAFF. CDR3 nucleotides: TGTGCCAGCAGCCGGGACACTAACACTGAAGCTTTCTTT.

This clone was observed a single time. The chain is built from TRBV6-2 or TRBV6-3 and TRBJ1-3; D not resolved. CDR3 length equals 17 residues. Trimming cost V 0 bases and J 3 bases, with 15 bases left between them. CDR1 is MNHEY and CDR2 is SVGEGT in the germline V gene. The CDR3 protein is CASSYSRWSGFGNTIYF. The CDR3, as DNA: TGTGCCAGCAGTTACTCGAGGTGGTCGGGATTTGGAAACACCATATATTTT.

Turning to this clone: This CDR3 is also generated by other DNA sequences in the sample. J is TRBJ1-2 and V is TRBV30; D is perhaps TRBD1 (5 bases). This CDR3 is built from 13 residues. CDR1 is GTSNPN and CDR2 is SVGIG in the germline V gene (reference sequence). Trimming left V 2 bases short and J 1 base short, with 8 bases between. Here the CDR3 DNA reads TGTGCCTGGAGTCGGACAAGTAACTATGGCTACACCTTC. This translates into CAWSRTSNYGYTF.

The chain combines TRBV7-3 with TRBJ2-1; 11 nucleotides align to TRBD2. From germline, CDR1 is SGHTA and CDR2 FQGTGA. This CDR3 is 16 amino acids long. Unmatched junction bases numbered 8, after V lost 4 bases and J lost 6 bases. DNA for the CDR3: TGTGCCAGCAGCTCGGCGACTAGCGGGGTTACCAATGAGCAGTTCTTC. Its translation is CASSSATSGVTNEQFF.

There are a few counts of this clone. The chain employs TRBV24-1 and TRBJ2-1; D may be TRBD2 (7 bases). The CDR3 runs 18 residues. Deletions cut 3 bases from V and 6 bases from J, with 23 bases between. Germline assignment: CDR1 KGHDR and CDR2 SFDVKD. The CDR3 region has the DNA TGTGCCACCAGTGATCGGGGAGGGGGTCCTAGCCCGACCAATGAGCAGTTCTTC. Protein sequence: CATSDRGGGPSPTNEQFF.

The J gene is TRBJ2-5, the V gene TRBV6-6; TRBD1 matches 7 bases. Germline-derived CDR1 and CDR2 are MNHNY and SVGAGI (reference sequence). V was clipped by 0 bases and J by 4 bases; unmatched bases: 5. This CDR3 contains 15 residues. Here the CDR3 DNA reads TGTGCCAGCAGTTACTCGACAGGGATGGGAGAGACCCAGTACTTC. The encoded protein is CASSYSTGMGETQYF.

The chain carries TRBV5-1 and TRBJ1-1; TRBD1 agrees at 9 bases. CDR1 is SGHRS and CDR2 is YFSETQ in the germline V gene. With 4 bases clipped from V and 4 bases from J, the junction kept 8 bases outside the gene matches. The CDR3 length is 15 residues. The CDR3 bases are TGCGCCAGCAGCCTGTACAGGACAGGGGCCACTGAAGCTTTCTTT. Its protein product is CASSLYRTGATEAFF.

The rearrangement links TRBV24-1 to TRBJ1-6; unclear D gene. CDR1 is KGHDR and CDR2 is SFDVKD in the germline V gene. Trimming left V 7 bases short and J 0 bases short, with 12 bases between. The CDR3 is 16 residues long. CDR3 coding DNA: TGTGCCACCAGCCCCAAACAAAGCTCCTATAATTCACCCCTCCACTTT. This gives the protein CATSPKQSSYNSPLHF.

This chain connects TRBV7-2 to TRBJ1-1; 9 bases agree with TRBD1. The germline CDR1 and CDR2 sequences are SGHTA and FQGNSA. The CDR3 extends over 17 amino acids. Losses at the gene ends were 6 bases for V and 1 base for J; bases not matched to a gene: 12. The CDR3 reads CASSSAWDRVQNTEAFF. In DNA, the CDR3 is TGTGCCAGCAGTTCTGCATGGGACAGGGTTCAGAACACTGAAGCTTTCTTT.

This clone was picked up a small number of times. The chain combines TRBV30 with TRBJ2-7, with D perhaps TRBD1 (6 bases). The CDR3 totals 12 residues. Trimming took 2 bases from V and 3 from J, leaving 8 bases between them. Germline-derived CDR1 and CDR2 are GTSNPN and SVGIG (reference sequence). This CDR3 reads CAWSRTDYEQYF. In nucleotides, the CDR3 is TGTGCCTGGAGTAGGACAGACTACGAGCAGTACTTC.

The chain carries TRBV19 and TRBJ1-1; the D is unclear. The CDR3 spans 13 residues. Deletions cut 3 bases from V and 2 bases from J, with 7 bases between. Germline lookup yields CDR1 LNHDA and CDR2 SQIVND (reference sequence). CDR3 in amino acids: CASSITRNTEAFF. CDR3 nucleotide sequence: TGTGCCAGTAGTATCACCAGAAACACTGAAGCTTTCTTT.

The chain combines TRBV5-1 with TRBJ1-2, with 9 bases aligning to TRBD1. The germline V gene encodes CDR1 SGHRS and CDR2 YFSETQ. The CDR3 has 18 residues. V was clipped by 2 bases and J by 7 bases; unmatched bases: 18. The CDR3 reads CASSLTPGQGPLSFGYTF. DNA for the CDR3: TGCGCCAGCAGCTTAACCCCGGGACAGGGCCCTCTCTCCTTTGGCTACACCTTC.

The chain employs TRBV6-5 and TRBJ2-1, with 8 nucleotides matching TRBD2. Trimming cost V 2 bases and J 15 bases; bases outside gene matches: 6. The germline V gene has CDR1 MNHEY and CDR2 SVGAGI. The CDR3 runs to 12 residues. CDR3 bases: TGTGCCAGCAGTTACGGAGCGGGAGTACCGTTCTTC. This encodes CASSYGAGVPFF.

The gene calls are TRBV6-6 and TRBJ1-5, with D possibly matching TRBD1 (6 bases). V gave up 8 bases and J gave up 3 bases, with 14 bases separating them. The CDR3 loop spans 14 amino acids. Germline assignment: CDR1 MNHNY and CDR2 SVGAGI (reference sequence). In nucleotides, the CDR3 is TGTGCCAGCCGGGAAAACAGGGTCAATCAGCCCCAGCATTTT. This translates into CASRENRVNQPQHF.

This clone was found once. The chain is built from TRBV5-4 and TRBJ2-7; TRBD1 is a possible D gene (7 bases). Deletions cut 4 bases from V and 2 bases from J, with 10 bases between. Germline-derived CDR1 and CDR2 are SGHNT and YYREEE (reference sequence). The CDR3 runs to 13 residues. CDR3 in amino acids: CASSAGQTYEQYF. The CDR3 DNA is TGTGCCAGCAGCGCGGGACAGACCTACGAGCAGTACTTC. Looking up the rest from reference TRBV5-4 and TRBJ2-7 gives the full variable domain: ETGVTQSPTHLIKTRGQQVTLRCSSQSGHNTVSWYQQALGQGPQFIFQYYREEENGRGNFPPRFSGLQFPNYSSELNVNALELDDSALYLCASSAGQTYEQYFGPGTRLTVT.

The rearrangement links TRBV6-5 to TRBJ1-2; D possibly corresponds to TRBD1 (6 bases). From germline, CDR1 is MNHEY and CDR2 SVGAGI. The V and J ends lost 2 bases and 2 bases respectively, with 15 bases between them. The CDR3 has 16 residues. This CDR3 is CASSYASGGRNYGYTF. The CDR3 region has the DNA TGTGCCAGCAGTTACGCCTCGGGGGGGCGCAACTATGGCTACACCTTC.

J is TRBJ2-1 and V is TRBV5-1; the D gene is possibly TRBD1 (6 bases). This CDR3 is built from 15 residues. Trimming left V 4 bases short and J 0 bases short, with 11 bases between. Germline CDR1 and CDR2: SGHRS and YFSETQ. The CDR3 protein is CASSTTGNSYNEQFF. In DNA, the CDR3 is TGCGCCAGCAGCACCACAGGGAACTCCTACAATGAGCAGTTCTTC.

In this sample, this clone turned up once. The V gene is TRBV19, the J gene TRBJ1-1; no reliable D call. The CDR3 totals 13 residues. Germline CDR1 is LNHDA and CDR2 is SQIVND (reference sequence). V was cut by 5 bases and J by 5 bases, with 12 bases left in between. The CDR3 is CASSYSPGTEAFF. DNA of the CDR3: TGTGCCAGTAGTTACAGCCCTGGGACTGAAGCTTTCTTT.

The chain carries TRBV30 and TRBJ2-7, with 7 bases that match TRBD1. This CDR3 comprises 13 residues. Germline V lookup: CDR1 GTSNPN, CDR2 SVGIG (reference sequence). V was clipped by 1 base and J by 10 bases; unmatched bases: 10. CDR3 in amino acids: CAWSAGTDSIQYF. The CDR3 DNA is TGTGCCTGGAGTGCCGGGACAGATAGTATACAGTACTTC. Full variable domain (remainder filled in from reference TRBV30 and TRBJ2-7): SQTIHQWPATLVQPVGSPLSLECTVEGTSNPNLYWYRQAAGRGLQLLFYSVGIGQISSEVPQNLSASRPQDRQFILSSKKLLLSDSGFYLCAWSAGTDSIQYFGPGTRLTVT.

V is TRBV6-5 and J is TRBJ2-7; D not resolved. Germline lookup yields CDR1 MNHEY and CDR2 SVGAGI. Trimming stripped 2 bases from V and 0 bases from J, with 5 bases between. CDR3 length: 13 amino acids. CDR3 sequence: CASSYGLSYEQYF. The CDR3 DNA sequence: TGTGCCAGCAGTTACGGCCTCTCCTACGAGCAGTACTTC.

A word on this clone: Different DNA sequences within this sample yield the same CDR3. The chain uses TRBV27 and TRBJ2-1, with 7 bases fitting TRBD2. Germline V gives CDR1 MNHEY, CDR2 SMNVEV (reference sequence). This CDR3 region has 16 residues. Trimming took 5 bases from V and 0 from J; bases not matched to a gene: 7. The DNA of the CDR3 is TGTGCCAGCAGTCCCTCCGGGGGGAGCTCCTACAATGAGCAGTTCTTC. It codes for CASSPSGGSSYNEQFF.

J is TRBJ2-7 and V is TRBV9; D may be TRBD1 (6 bases). CDR1 SGDLS and CDR2 YYNGEE come from the germline V gene. V was cut by 4 bases and J by 3 bases, with 11 bases left in between. This CDR3 region has 13 residues. The CDR3 nucleotides are TGTGCCAGCAGCTCGACAGGCGACTACGAGCAGTACTTC. Its protein is CASSSTGDYEQYF.

A single count supports this clone. The chain carries TRBV29-1 and TRBJ1-2; D is unclear. The germline V gene has CDR1 SQVTM and CDR2 ANQGSEA. V was cut by 0 bases and J by 0 bases, with 8 bases left in between. CDR3 length: 14 residues. CDR3 nucleotide sequence: TGCAGCGTTGAAGACTTCCAGACTAACTATGGCTACACCTTC. Its translation is CSVEDFQTNYGYTF.

The V call is TRBV11-2, the J call TRBJ2-5; possible D gene TRBD2, 5 bases. This CDR3 contains 11 residues. V lost 8 bases, J lost 4 bases, and 8 bases lay in between. Germline lookup yields CDR1 SGHAT and CDR2 FQNNGV. The CDR3 nucleotides read TGTGCCAGCCGGGGTGGAGAGACCCAGTACTTC. It translates to CASRGGETQYF.

V usage is TRBV3-1 (or the pseudogene TRBV3-2) and J usage is TRBJ1-2; unclear D gene. Trimming shortened V by 0 bases and J by 4 bases, and 18 bases separated the two germline ends. Germline lookup yields CDR1 LGHDT and CDR2 YNNKEL (reference sequence). This CDR3 has 17 amino acids. CDR3 bases: TGTGCCAGCAGCCAAGATCAACTTGATAACAGTCTCTATGGCTACACCTTC. Amino acids: CASSQDQLDNSLYGYTF.

V and J are TRBV7-2 and TRBJ2-2; D is undetermined. Germline CDR1 SGHTA, CDR2 FQGNSA. Trimming took 1 base from V and 2 from J, leaving 11 bases between them. This CDR3 comprises 16 residues. The CDR3 here is CASSLVSGSNTGELFF. The CDR3 bases are TGTGCCAGCAGCTTAGTGTCCGGGTCCAACACCGGGGAGCTGTTTTTT.

The rearrangement links TRBV19 to TRBJ1-1; possible D gene TRBD1, 6 bases. V gave up 6 bases and J gave up 10 bases, with 15 bases separating them. The CDR3 extends over 12 amino acids. Germline assignment: CDR1 LNHDA and CDR2 SQIVND (reference sequence). As DNA, the CDR3 is TGTGCCAGTAGCCATCAGGGGTTAGGAGCTTTCTTT. Amino acid sequence: CASSHQGLGAFF.